Each of the 12 T cell receptor beta chains below was sequenced from the same sample in a study of control samples from healthy donors and cancer patients (dated by TCRdb to about 2020). The receptor library was made with the immunoSEQ multiplex PCR assay. TCRdb retrieved this table from immuneACCESS and kept in-frame rearrangements only. Not all clones are present; in checked studies, unresolved V genes account for under half, and no reason is known for the remainder. This sample comprises roughly 160,000 clones, around 94% of them detected only once. The ten biggest clones cover less than 15% of the sample. The sample taken for sequencing was PBMCs. These receptors all stem from a man in his 60s with colorectal cancer.

The rearrangement links TRBV27 to TRBJ1-6; 8 nucleotides agree with TRBD1. V was clipped by 6 bases and J by 5 bases; unmatched bases: 6. The CDR3 is 15 residues long. Germline V gene lookup returns CDR1 MNHEY and CDR2 SMNVEV (reference sequence). The CDR3 is CASSKGDRHNSPLHF. CDR3 bases: TGTGCCAGCAGCAAAGGGGACAGGCATAATTCACCCCTCCACTTT.

J is TRBJ2-7 and V is TRBV5-1, with 9 bases fitting TRBD2. The germline CDR1 and CDR2 sequences are SGHRS and YFSETQ. This CDR3 contains 13 residues. Unmatched junction bases numbered 11, after V lost 10 bases and J lost 6 bases. The CDR3 region has the DNA TGCGCCTCCACTCTGGGACTAGCTGGCGAGCAGTACTTC. Amino acids: CASTLGLAGEQYF.

V usage is TRBV19 and J usage is TRBJ1-5; unclear D gene. The V and J ends lost 5 bases and 7 bases respectively, with 9 bases between them. Looked up from germline, CDR1 is LNHDA and CDR2 is SQIVND (reference sequence). This CDR3 contains 12 residues. The CDR3 nucleotides read TGTGCCAGTAGTCGTGGGGAGCAGCCCCAGCATTTT. Its protein product is CASSRGEQPQHF. The full variable domain, rest sourced from reference TRBV19 and TRBJ1-5, is DGGITQSPKYLFRKEGQNVTLSCEQNLNHDAMYWYRQDPGQGLRLIYYSQIVNDFQKGDIAEGYSVSREKKESFPLTVTSAQKNPTAFYLCASSRGEQPQHFGDGTRLSIL.

This chain links TRBV3-1 (or the pseudogene TRBV3-2) with TRBJ2-5; 9 bases align to TRBD1. This CDR3 region has 13 residues. After removal of 1 base from V and 9 bases from J, the junction contained 3 bases not matched to a gene. The V gene's germline CDR1 is LGHDT and CDR2 YNNKEL (reference sequence). CDR3: CASSQATGGPQYF. CDR3 bases: TGTGCCAGCAGCCAAGCGACAGGGGGTCCCCAGTACTTC.

This CDR3 is CASRAGGPQGRNTEAFF. The CDR3 DNA is TGTGCCAGTAGGGCGGGGGGCCCCCAAGGGAGGAACACTGAAGCTTTCTTT. The chain combines TRBV2 with TRBJ1-1; D is possibly TRBD1 (6 bases). Germline values: CDR1 SNHLY, CDR2 FYNNEI. V was clipped by 9 bases and J by 1 base, with 24 bases between them. This CDR3 region has 17 residues.

This chain uses TRBV11-2 with TRBJ1-3; possible D gene TRBD1, 6 bases. Trimming removed 3 bases at V and 1 base at J, with 16 bases between. CDR1 SGHAT and CDR2 FQNNGV come from the germline V gene. CDR3 length: 17 residues. The CDR3 DNA reads TGTGCCAGCAGCTTGGGACACCCACGGACATCTGGAAACACCATATATTTT. This translates into CASSLGHPRTSGNTIYF.

The chain has TRBV11-2 and TRBJ2-7, with 9 bases lining up with TRBD2. V dropped 5 bases and J dropped 7; count of bases not matched to a gene: 6. This CDR3 is 13 amino acids long. The germline gives CDR1 SGHAT, CDR2 FQNNGV. The CDR3 nucleotides read TGTGCCAGCAGCCTCGGGCTAGCGGGAGAGCAGTACTTC. As protein: CASSLGLAGEQYF. The full variable domain, completed using reference TRBV11-2 and TRBJ2-7, is EAGVAQSPRYKIIEKRQSVAFWCNPISGHATLYWYQQILGQGPKLLIQFQNNGVVDDSQLPKDRFSAERLKGVDSTLKIQPAKLEDSAVYLCASSLGLAGEQYFGPGTRLTVT.

The chain employs TRBV6-6 and TRBJ1-1; 8 positions agree with TRBD1. The V gene's germline CDR1 is MNHNY and CDR2 SVGAGI (reference sequence). CDR3 length: 15 residues. Losses at the gene ends were 4 bases for V and 1 base for J; bases not matched to a gene: 5. In DNA form, the CDR3 reads TGTGCCAGCAGTTCCCCACAGGGGGAGAACACTGAAGCTTTCTTT. Residues: CASSSPQGENTEAFF.

The chain has TRBV27 and TRBJ2-1; D unclear. CDR1 MNHEY and CDR2 SMNVEV come from the germline V gene (reference sequence). The CDR3 spans 13 residues. The ends were cut back, 4 bases at V and 10 bases at J, with 14 bases in the middle. The chain's CDR3 is CASSSRLHREQFF. CDR3 nucleotide sequence: TGTGCCAGCAGTTCCCGTCTACATCGGGAGCAGTTCTTC.

V is TRBV18 and J is TRBJ1-4; D gene uncertain. The germline V gene encodes CDR1 KGHSH and CDR2 LQKENI. The V end lost 2 bases, the J end lost 6 bases, and 13 bases lay between the germline ends. The CDR3 covers 15 residues. CDR3 sequence reads: CASSPFEGRDEKLFF. The CDR3 nucleotides are TGTGCCAGCTCACCATTTGAGGGAAGAGATGAAAAACTGTTTTTT.

The chain recombines TRBV2 with TRBJ1-2; weak D call: TRBD1 (6 bases). Germline V gene lookup returns CDR1 SNHLY and CDR2 FYNNEI. V was trimmed by 9 bases and J by 2 bases, leaving 10 bases between them. CDR3 length equals 12 residues. The CDR3 region is CASTGLNYGYTF. In DNA form, the CDR3 reads TGTGCCAGTACAGGGTTAAACTATGGCTACACCTTC.

The chain couples TRBV6-2 or TRBV6-3 to TRBJ1-6; no firm D call. The CDR3 contains 16 residues. The V gene's germline CDR1 is MNHEY and CDR2 SVGEGT. Trimming stripped 6 bases from V and 2 bases from J, with 14 bases between. CDR3 in amino acids: CASSIRVNTYNSPLHF. CDR3 nucleotides: TGTGCCAGCAGCATTAGAGTAAACACCTATAATTCACCCCTCCACTTT.